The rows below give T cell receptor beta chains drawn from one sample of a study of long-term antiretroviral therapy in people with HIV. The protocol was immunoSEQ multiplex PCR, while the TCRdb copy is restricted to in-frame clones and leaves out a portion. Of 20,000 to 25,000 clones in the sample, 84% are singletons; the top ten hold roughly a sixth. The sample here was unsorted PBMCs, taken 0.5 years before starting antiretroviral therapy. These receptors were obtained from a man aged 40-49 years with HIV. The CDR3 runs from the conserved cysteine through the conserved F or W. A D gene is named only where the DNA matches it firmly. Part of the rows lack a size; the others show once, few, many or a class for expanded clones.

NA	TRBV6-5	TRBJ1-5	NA	TGTGCCAGCCGGGGGGGGAATCAGCCCCAGCATTTT	CASRGGNQPQHF
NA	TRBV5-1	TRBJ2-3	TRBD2	TGCGCCAGCAGCTTGGCGTACGGGAGGAGCGCAGATACGCAGTATTTT	CASSLAYGRSADTQYF
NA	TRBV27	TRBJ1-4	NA	TGTGCCAGCAGTCCGAGGACGGGGGAAAAACTGTTTTTT	CASSPRTGEKLFF
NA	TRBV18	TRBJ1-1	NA	TGTGCCAGCTCACCTCAGGGAGGGAACACTGAAGCTTTCTTT	CASSPQGGNTEAFF
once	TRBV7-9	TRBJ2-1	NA	TGTGCCAGCAGCTTATTAGGGACCTCTGGTGAGCAGTTCTTC	CASSLLGTSGEQFF
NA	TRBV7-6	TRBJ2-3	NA	TGTGCCAGCAGCTTATTGGGCCAGGGAGCCCCCACAGATACGCAGTATTTT	CASSLLGQGAPTDTQYF
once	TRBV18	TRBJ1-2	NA	TGTGCCAGCTCACCCTCAGGGGACCCTAACTATGGCTACACCTTC	CASSPSGDPNYGYTF
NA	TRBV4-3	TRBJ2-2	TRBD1	TGCGCCAGCAGACGCGACAGGGACACCGGGGAGCTGTTTTTT	CASRRDRDTGELFF
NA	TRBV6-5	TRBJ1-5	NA	TGTGCCAGCAGTTCACGGAGGAGAGGCGGCAATCAGCCCCAGCATTTT	CASSSRRRGGNQPQHF
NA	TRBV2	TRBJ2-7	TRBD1	TGTGCCAGCAGTCAAGAGTTCGGGACAGTAATCTACGAGCAGTACTTC	CASSQEFGTVIYEQYF
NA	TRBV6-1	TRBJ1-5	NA	TGTGCCAGCAGTGAAAGGAGGGATCAGCCCCAGCATTTT	CASSERRDQPQHF
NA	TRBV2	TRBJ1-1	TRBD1	TGTGCCAGTGGACAGGGTGTTGAAGCTTTCTTT	CASGQGVEAFF
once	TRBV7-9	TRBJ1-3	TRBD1	TGTGCCAGCAGCTCCCCCGGGGGACAGGGTAATACTGGAAACACCATATATTTT	CASSSPGGQGNTGNTIYF
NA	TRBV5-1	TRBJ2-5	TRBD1	TGCGCCAGCAGCTTACCGACAGGGTCGCAAGAGACCCAGTACTTC	CASSLPTGSQETQYF
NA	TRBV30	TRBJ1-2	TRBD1	TGTGCCTGGTGGACCGGGACAGGGATTTGGGGCTACACCTTC	CAWWTGTGIWGYTF
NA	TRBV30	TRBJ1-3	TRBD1	TGTGCCTGGAGCCGGGGGACAGACTCTGGAAACACCATATATTTT	CAWSRGTDSGNTIYF
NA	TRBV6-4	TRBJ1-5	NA	TGTGCCGGCACTTGGCCCCAGCATTTT	CAGTWPQHF
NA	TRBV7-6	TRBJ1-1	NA	TGTGCCAGCAGCTTAGCGCCATGGAGAGCATTGAACACTGAAGCTTTCTTT	CASSLAPWRALNTEAFF
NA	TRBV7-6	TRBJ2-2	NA	TGTGCCAGCAGCTTAATCTCGAACACCGGGGAGCTGTTTTTT	CASSLISNTGELFF
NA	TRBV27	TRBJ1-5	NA	TGTGCCAGCAGTTTCGCCAAAAATAGCAATCAGCCCCAGCATTTT	CASSFAKNSNQPQHF
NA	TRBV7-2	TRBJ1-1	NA	TGTGCCAGCAGCCCCCCGAGAGGGAACACTGAAGCTTTCTTT	CASSPPRGNTEAFF
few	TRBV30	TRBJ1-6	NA	TGTGCCTGGAGTGTAGGGAGTAGCCCCTATAATTCACCCCTCCACTTT	CAWSVGSSPYNSPLHF
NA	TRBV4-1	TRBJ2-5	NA	TGCGCCAGCAGCCCGCTATGGGGGACGGTCCTGGAGACCCAGTACTTC	CASSPLWGTVLETQYF
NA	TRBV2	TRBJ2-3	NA	TGTGCCAGCAGGGGGTTTACATCCACAGATACGCAGTATTTT	CASRGFTSTDTQYF
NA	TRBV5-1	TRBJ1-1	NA	TGCGCCAGCAGCTTGAGGGGAGACACTGAAGCTTTCTTT	CASSLRGDTEAFF
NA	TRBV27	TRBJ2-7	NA	TGTGCCAGCAGTTTCCTCCCCCGTCAGGGGCACTACGAGCAGTACTTC	CASSFLPRQGHYEQYF
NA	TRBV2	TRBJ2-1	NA	TGTGCCAGCAGTACTGGGAGGGGGGGAAATGACAATGAGCAGTTCTTC	CASSTGRGGNDNEQFF
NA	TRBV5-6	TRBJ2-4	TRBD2	TGTGCCAGCAGCTGGGGGGGAACCAAAAACATTCAGTACTTC	CASSWGGTKNIQYF
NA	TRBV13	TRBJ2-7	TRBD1	TGTGCCAGCAGCCCACAGGGGGAAGTATACGAGCAGTACTTC	CASSPQGEVYEQYF
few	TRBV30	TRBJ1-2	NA	TGTGCCTGGAGTGTAGGACCGGGGAGCTATGGCTACACCTTC	CAWSVGPGSYGYTF
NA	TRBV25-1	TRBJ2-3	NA	TGTGCCAGCAGTGAATCTCCGACAGATACGCAGTATTTT	CASSESPTDTQYF
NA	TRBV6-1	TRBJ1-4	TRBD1	TGTGCCAGCAGTAAGGACAGGGATCCAAAACTGTTTTTT	CASSKDRDPKLFF
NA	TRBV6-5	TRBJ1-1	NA	TGTGCCAGCAGTGCGCGGGGAGGGCCGAACACTGAAGCTTTCTTT	CASSARGGPNTEAFF
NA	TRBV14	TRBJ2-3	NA	TGTGCCAGCAGCCAAGATTTTACCACTTCGCAGTATTTT	CASSQDFTTSQYF
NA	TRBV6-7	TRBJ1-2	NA	TGTGCCAGCAGTTACTCGAACGGTGAGGTAGGTCCGACTATGGGCTACACCTTC	CASSYSNGEVGPTMGYTF
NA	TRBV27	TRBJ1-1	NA	TGTGCCAGCAGTGGCGGGGCATACACTGAAGCTTTCTTT	CASSGGAYTEAFF
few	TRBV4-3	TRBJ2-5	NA	TGCGCCAGCAGCCAAGCTGGCGCGGGGGCCCAAGAGACCCAGTACTTC	CASSQAGAGAQETQYF
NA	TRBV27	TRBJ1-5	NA	TGTGCCAGCAGTTCGTCGGGCAATCAGCCCCAGCATTTT	CASSSSGNQPQHF
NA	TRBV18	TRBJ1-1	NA	TGTGCCAGCTCACCGGACAGACAAAACACTGAAGCTTTCTTT	CASSPDRQNTEAFF
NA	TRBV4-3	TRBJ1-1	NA	TGCGCCAGCAGCCGGGGACGGACTATGAACACTGAAGCTTTCTTT	CASSRGRTMNTEAFF
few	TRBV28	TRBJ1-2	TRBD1	TGTGCCAGCAGTTTAGACAGGGGGCACTATGGCTACACCTTC	CASSLDRGHYGYTF
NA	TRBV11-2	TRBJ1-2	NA	TGTGCCAGCAGCCCCGTCTCAAGTTACTATGGCTACACCTTC	CASSPVSSYYGYTF
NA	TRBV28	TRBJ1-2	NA	TGTGCCAGCAGCAACCTCCTGACAGGATCAACCCAGGCCTACACCTTC	CASSNLLTGSTQAYTF
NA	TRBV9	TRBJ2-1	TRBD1	TGTGCCAGCAGCGTTACAGGGGGATACAATGAGCAGTTCTTC	CASSVTGGYNEQFF
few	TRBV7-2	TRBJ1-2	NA	TGTGCCAGCAGCTTAGCGCCGCGCACGACCTTCAGGGGCTACACCTTC	CASSLAPRTTFRGYTF
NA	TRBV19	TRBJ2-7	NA	TGTGCCAGTAGTATAGACGGGGAAACCTACGAGCAGTACTTC	CASSIDGETYEQYF
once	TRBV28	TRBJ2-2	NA	TGTGCCAGCAGTTATTACAGGAACACCGGGGAGCTGTTTTTT	CASSYYRNTGELFF
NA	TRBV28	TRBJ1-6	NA	TGTGCCAGCAGTACAAATTCACCCCTCCACTTT	CASSTNSPLHF
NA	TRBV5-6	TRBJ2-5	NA	TGTGCCAGCAGCTCGACAGGCACCGAGACCCAGTACTTC	CASSSTGTETQYF
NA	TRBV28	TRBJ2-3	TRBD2	TGTGCCAGCAGTGCGACTAGCGGGGGGGCAGATACGCAGTATTTT	CASSATSGGADTQYF
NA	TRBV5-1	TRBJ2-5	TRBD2	TGCGCCAGCAGCACGGGGACTATGGGTGAGACCCAGTACTTC	CASSTGTMGETQYF
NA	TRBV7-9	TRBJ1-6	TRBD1	TGTGCCAGCAGCCAGACAGGGGGCAATTCACCCCTCCACTTT	CASSQTGGNSPLHF
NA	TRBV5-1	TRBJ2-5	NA	TGCGCCAGCTCAGAGGGGGCGGGGGATCGAGAGACCCAGTACTTC	CASSEGAGDRETQYF